Presented here are 8 T cell receptor beta chains from one specimen sequenced in a study of T cell responses to AZD1222 COVID-19 vaccine. Assay used: immunoSEQ multiplex PCR; TCRdb lists only in-frame clones, some missing. The data show about 110,000 clones, with just over 85% seen just once and 6% to 8% held by the top ten. The starting material was peripheral blood, obtained on day 0 of AZD1222 vaccination. The receptors were gathered from an adult in good health.

The chain employs TRBV30 and TRBJ2-1, with D possibly being TRBD1 (6 bases). The CDR3 sequence is 14 residues long. Germline lookup yields CDR1 GTSNPN and CDR2 SVGIG (reference sequence). The V gene lost 0 bases and the J gene lost 10 bases, with 16 bases spanning the gap. This CDR3 is CAWSVGQGLWEQFF. CDR3 DNA: TGTGCCTGGAGTGTAGGCCAGGGGCTTTGGGAGCAGTTCTTC.

For the CDR3, the DNA is TGCAGTGTCACGCTGGACAGAGGAGCTTTCTTT. This encodes CSVTLDRGAFF. The chain employs TRBV20-1 and TRBJ1-1, with D tentatively TRBD1 (6 bases). V lost 7 bases, J lost 10 bases, and 16 bases lay in between. Germline values: CDR1 DFQATT, CDR2 SNEGSKA (reference sequence). The CDR3 totals 11 residues.

The genes are TRBV6-5 and TRBJ1-3; D possibly corresponds to TRBD1 (5 bases). This CDR3 contains 14 residues. The germline gives CDR1 MNHEY, CDR2 SVGAGI. V shed 6 bases and J shed 6 bases, with 15 bases lying between them. The CDR3 region has the DNA TGTGCCAGCAGCCGGACACCGGCACCAAACACCATATATTTT. Its translation: CASSRTPAPNTIYF.

This chain connects TRBV27 to TRBJ1-5; maybe TRBD1 (5 bases). This CDR3 comprises 16 residues. In germline, CDR1 is MNHEY, CDR2 SMNVEV (reference sequence). Trimming left V 1 base short and J 1 base short, with 11 bases between. The CDR3 coding sequence is TGTGCCAGCAGTTTATTAGGGCAGGGAAGCAATCAGCCCCAGCATTTT. Translated, it gives CASSLLGQGSNQPQHF.

This chain joins TRBV19 and TRBJ1-1; tentative D call: TRBD1 (5 bases). Trimming cost V 5 bases and J 4 bases, with 17 bases left between them. The CDR3 is made up of 15 amino acids. Germline V lookup: CDR1 LNHDA, CDR2 SQIVND (reference sequence). CDR3 sequence: CASSVLSGGSTEAFF. The DNA for the CDR3 is TGTGCCAGTAGTGTCCTCTCCGGGGGGAGCACTGAAGCTTTCTTT. Drawing the rest from reference TRBV19 and TRBJ1-1, the complete variable domain is DGGITQSPKYLFRKEGQNVTLSCEQNLNHDAMYWYRQDPGQGLRLIYYSQIVNDFQKGDIAEGYSVSREKKESFPLTVTSAQKNPTAFYLCASSVLSGGSTEAFFGQGTRLTVV.

The chain uses TRBV18 and TRBJ2-7, with 9 nucleotides matching TRBD2. Germline V gene lookup returns CDR1 KGHSH and CDR2 LQKENI. The V and J ends lost 8 bases and 6 bases, in that order; junction bases with no gene match: 11. This CDR3 has 14 amino acids. CDR3 coding DNA: TGTGCCAGCGATGCGGGACTAGCTGTCGGCGAGCAGTACTTC. Protein sequence: CASDAGLAVGEQYF.

This clone was seen only a few times. The chain couples TRBV21-1 to TRBJ2-7. TRBV21-1 represents a pseudogene. The CDR3 covers 9 residues. CDR3 sequence reads: CASSNEQYF. CDR3 nucleotides: TGTGCCAGCAGCAATGAGCAGTACTTC.

J is TRBJ1-1 and V is TRBV28, with 9 positions matching TRBD1. V was clipped by 0 bases and J by 4 bases; unmatched bases: 3. The CDR3 loop spans 15 amino acids. CDR1 and CDR2 (germline): MDHEN, SYDVKM. The CDR3 loop is CASSLWGQGGTEAFF. Written as DNA, the CDR3 is TGTGCCAGCAGTTTATGGGGACAGGGTGGCACTGAAGCTTTCTTT.